This entry concerns a single T cell receptor (beta chain). The junction had 5 bases not matched to a gene; V was cut back by 0 bases and J by 4 bases. This CDR3 region has 16 residues. CDR1 is SGHVS and CDR2 is FQNEAQ in the germline V gene. This entry belongs to a study of blood T cell repertoires in COVID-19. The method was immunoSEQ multiplex PCR; TCRdb's version includes in-frame clones alone and lacks a portion of them. The repertoire holds 360,000 or so clones, with 83% as singletons. The chain combines TRBV7-8 with TRBJ1-3, with 8 nucleotides matching TRBD1. This receptor was taken from a woman aged 45-65 years who had recovered from COVID-19. The sequenced sample consisted of PBMCs or T cells enriched from blood (not recorded which). For the CDR3, the DNA is TGTGCCAGCAGCTTAGCGACAGGGGTTTTAGGAAACACCATATATTTT. It is translated as CASSLATGVLGNTIYF.